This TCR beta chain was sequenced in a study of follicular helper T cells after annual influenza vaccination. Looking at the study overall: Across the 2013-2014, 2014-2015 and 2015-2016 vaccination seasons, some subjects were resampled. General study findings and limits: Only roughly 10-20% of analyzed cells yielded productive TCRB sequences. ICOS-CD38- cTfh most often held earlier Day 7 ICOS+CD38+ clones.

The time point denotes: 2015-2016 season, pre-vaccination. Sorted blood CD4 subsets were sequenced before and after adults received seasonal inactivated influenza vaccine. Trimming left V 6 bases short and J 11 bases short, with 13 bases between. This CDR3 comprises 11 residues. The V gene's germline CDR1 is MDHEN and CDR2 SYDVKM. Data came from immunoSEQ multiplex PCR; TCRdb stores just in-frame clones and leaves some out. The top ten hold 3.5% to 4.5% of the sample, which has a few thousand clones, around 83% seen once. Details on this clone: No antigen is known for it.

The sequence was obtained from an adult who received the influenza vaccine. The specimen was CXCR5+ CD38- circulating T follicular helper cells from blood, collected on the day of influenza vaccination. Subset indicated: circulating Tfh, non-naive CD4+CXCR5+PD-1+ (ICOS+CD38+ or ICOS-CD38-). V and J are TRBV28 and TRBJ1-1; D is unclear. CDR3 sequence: CASSHRRNAFF. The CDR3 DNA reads TGTGCCAGCAGCCACCGGAGGAACGCTTTCTTT.